This TCR beta chain was sequenced during a study of PD-1 blockade in classical Hodgkin lymphoma. Profiling relied on immunoSEQ multiplex PCR, and the TCRdb table lists in-frame clones only, not all of them. The sample includes more than 7,500 clones, about 91% of them seen just once. The CDR3 contains 12 residues. The V gene's germline CDR1 is SEHNR and CDR2 FQNEAQ (reference sequence). The ends were cut back, 1 base at V and 13 bases at J, with 11 bases in the middle. Time point reported: newly diagnosed, previously untreated cHL patient sample. Investigators obtained CD8+ T cells from thawed PBMCs by magnetic negative selection.

Material for sequencing was CD8+ T cells from blood. The genes are TRBV7-9 and TRBJ1-5, with D possibly matching TRBD1 (5 bases). The receptor's source is a human donor with classical Hodgkin lymphoma. The CDR3 DNA reads TGTGCCAGCAGCTTAGTCGGGGCATCGCAGCATTTT. This sequence encodes CASSLVGASQHF.